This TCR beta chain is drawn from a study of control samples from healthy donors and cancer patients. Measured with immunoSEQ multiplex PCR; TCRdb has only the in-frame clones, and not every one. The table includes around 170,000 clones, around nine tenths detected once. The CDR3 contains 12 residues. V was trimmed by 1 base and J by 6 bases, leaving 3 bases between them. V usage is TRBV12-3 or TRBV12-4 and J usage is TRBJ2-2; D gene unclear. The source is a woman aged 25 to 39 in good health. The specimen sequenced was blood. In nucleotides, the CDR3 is TGTGCCAGCAGTTTAGGGGCCGGGGAGCTGTTTTTT. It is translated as CASSLGAGELFF.